One T cell receptor (beta chain) is described in this entry. Its specificity is not known. A junction boundary mismatches the germline segment, possibly from a read error. This sample was taken from a study of tumor and adjacent non-tumor tissue in lung cancer. Overall study context: About 4.17 million productive TCRbeta reads were obtained per sample on average.

The library came from three nested PCR rounds adapted from ARM-PCR protocols. One entry per CDR3 protein, called by TCRdb with MiXCR from the multiplex PCR reads. This repertoire shows 98,000 or so distinct CDR3 sequences, 75% to 85% found once; its top ten account for around 30%. This CDR3 is built from 15 residues. Germline assignment: CDR1 SGHVS and CDR2 FQNEAQ. Study-level results: Significantly higher TCR diversity was found in tumor than normal lung.

This sample's RNA came from whole unsorted tissue. The normal lung tissue was taken more than 3 cm from the tumor edge. The origin of this receptor is a man between 60 and 75 years old with small cell lung cancer. Specimen: distant non-tumor lung tissue. V usage is TRBV7-8 and J usage is TRBJ2-3; D is unresolved. CDR3 DNA sequence: TGTGCCAGCAACTTAGTGTCTTCCGGTGGGGATACACAGTATTTT. Translating gives CASNLVSSGGDTQYF.